Below, 24 T cell receptor beta chains from the same sample are listed, as sequenced in a study of T cells in Graves' hyperthyroidism and ophthalmopathy. Amplified TCR beta CDR3 regions came from RNA transcripts. The HTBI primer set drove a first-round RT-PCR of the TCR CDR3. In TCRdb, the multiplex PCR reads were re-called with MiXCR into one record per CDR3 protein. The data hold about 52,000 distinct CDR3 sequences, with 48% observed a single time. The sample taken for sequencing was blood. The receptor set was obtained from a woman aged 50 to 60 with Graves' ophthalmopathy.

This clonotype was recorded at least ten times. The V and J genes are TRBV7-9 and TRBJ2-7; perhaps TRBD2 as D (5 bases). Germline CDR1 is SEHNR and CDR2 is FQNEAQ (reference sequence). This CDR3 spans 14 amino acids. Deletions cut 5 bases from V and 3 bases from J, with 14 bases between. The CDR3 sequence: CASSPPLGGYEQYF. CDR3 DNA: TGTGCCAGCAGCCCCCCCCTAGGAGGCTACGAGCAGTACTTC.

This rearrangement joins TRBV7-2 to TRBJ1-1; D remains unclear. The germline CDR1 and CDR2 sequences are SGHTA and FQGNSA. Deletions cut 2 bases from V and 3 bases from J, with 10 bases between. CDR3 size: 14 residues. The CDR3 bases are TGTGCCAGCAGCTTAACACTTGCGGACACTGAAGCTTTCTTT. Amino acid sequence: CASSLTLADTEAFF.

This clonotype rates as medium-sized. Here the CDR3 DNA reads TGCAGCGTTGAGCATTACAATGAGCAGTTCTTC. This encodes CSVEHYNEQFF. This chain connects TRBV29-1 to TRBJ2-1, with D unclear. This CDR3 is built from 11 residues. Trimming removed 3 bases at V and 4 bases at J, with 4 bases between. The germline CDR1 and CDR2 sequences are SQVTM and ANQGSEA.

For this clonotype: Given a much more abundant clone one base away, this may be a read error. The gene calls are TRBV4-1 and TRBJ2-2; TRBD2 aligns across 7 bases. The CDR3 is made up of 16 amino acids. Germline V gene sequence: CDR1 MGHRA, CDR2 YSYEKL. The CDR3 DNA sequence: TGCACCAGCAGCCAAGCCTCCGGACTAGTCCCCGGGGAGCTGTTTTTT. Translation gives CTSSQASGLVPGELFF.

Many counts were recorded for this clonotype. V and J are TRBV6-2 or TRBV6-3 and TRBJ2-1; tentative D call: TRBD1 (6 bases). The CDR3 has 12 residues. V lost 5 bases and J lost 9, with 11 bases in between. The germline V gene encodes CDR1 MNHEY and CDR2 SVGEGT. CDR3 nucleotides: TGTGCCAGCAGTATTGGGGGCACTGAGCAGTTCTTC. Its translation is CASSIGGTEQFF.

At least ten counts were recorded for this clonotype. The rearrangement links TRBV9 to TRBJ2-3, with TRBD2 matching over 8 bases. This CDR3 has 15 residues. J gave up 0 bases and V 2 bases, and 2 bases lay outside the gene matches. The germline V gene encodes CDR1 SGDLS and CDR2 YYNGEE. The chain's CDR3 is CASSVRGGSTDTQYF. The DNA for the CDR3 is TGTGCCAGCAGCGTCCGGGGGGGGAGCACAGATACGCAGTATTTT.

The chain uses TRBV6-2 or TRBV6-3 and TRBJ2-1; 12 positions match TRBD2. CDR3 size: 17 residues. Germline V gene lookup returns CDR1 MNHEY and CDR2 SVGEGT. V shed 7 bases, J shed 4 bases, and the junction held 11 bases outside the gene matches. The CDR3 nucleotides read TGTGCCAGCAAAATCGGACTAGCGGGATCCTTGTACAATGAGCAGTTCTTC. It is translated as CASKIGLAGSLYNEQFF.

The chain has TRBV20-1 and TRBJ1-2, with a weak D call TRBD1 (6 bases). The CDR3 length is 13 residues. Trimming removed 0 bases from V and 12 bases from J, with 17 bases in between. Germline values: CDR1 DFQATT, CDR2 SNEGSKA (reference sequence). CDR3 in amino acids: CSAREGGQPGNTF. The DNA of the CDR3 is TGCAGTGCTAGAGAGGGGGGGCAGCCTGGAAACACCTTC.

As concerns this clonotype: The conserved phenylalanine or tryptophan normally closing the CDR3 is absent here, so this likely arose from a read error. V is TRBV20-1 and J is TRBJ2-5; TRBD2 agrees at 13 bases. The CDR3 spans 15 residues. Germline V gene data show CDR1 as DFQATT and CDR2 as SNEGSKA (reference sequence). The ends lost 5 bases at V and 5 bases at J; junction bases unmatched: 8. The CDR3 spells CSAGMWTSGSETQYC. The CDR3 DNA sequence: TGCAGTGCTGGAATGTGGACTAGCGGGAGCGAGACCCAGTACTGC.

This clonotype was detected only a few times. A much larger clone sits a single nucleotide away, making a read error possible. The chain carries TRBV9 and TRBJ2-3; D perhaps matches TRBD2 (7 bases). CDR3 length: 18 amino acids. Germline V gene lookup returns CDR1 SGDLS and CDR2 YYNGEE. Trimming took off 3 bases at V and 0 bases at J, with 20 bases between the two ends. Here the CDR3 DNA reads TGTGCCAGCAGCGAGTTGGGGGGGCCGGTCTCTAGCACAGATACGCAGTATTTT. It codes for CASSELGGPVSSTDTQYF.

The CDR3 spells CASSSLREQYF. The DNA of the CDR3 is TGTGCCAGCAGCTCTCTCCGCGAGCAGTACTTC. The rearrangement uses TRBV5-6 and TRBJ2-7; D uncertain. Germline CDR1 is SGHDT and CDR2 is YYEEEE. This CDR3 is 11 amino acids long. V lost 3 bases to trimming and J lost 6 bases, with 7 bases between them.

In its sample, this clonotype was seen many times. This sequence joins TRBV5-8 and TRBJ2-1, with 10 bases fitting TRBD1. V was clipped by 2 bases and J by 8 bases; unmatched bases: 7. Per the germline V gene, CDR1 is SGHTS and CDR2 is YDEGEE. This CDR3 has 15 residues. The CDR3 spells CASSLPGQGHHEQFF. In nucleotides, the CDR3 is TGTGCCAGCAGCTTACCGGGACAGGGGCATCATGAGCAGTTCTTC. Full variable domain (rest looked up from reference TRBV5-8 and TRBJ2-1): EAGVTQSPTHLIKTRGQQATLRCSPISGHTSVYWYQQALGLGLQFLLWYDEGEERNRGNFPPRFSGRQFPNYSSELNVNALELEDSALYLCASSLPGQGHHEQFFGPGTRLTVL.

V usage is TRBV25-1 and J usage is TRBJ2-1; 7 nucleotides line up with TRBD1. The CDR3 runs 13 residues. Germline V gene sequence: CDR1 MGHDK, CDR2 SYGVNS. CDR3 in amino acids: CAADQGAYNEQFF. In DNA, the CDR3 is TGTGCTGCAGACCAGGGGGCCTACAATGAGCAGTTCTTC.

This clonotype occurred many times. The chain combines TRBV7-7 with TRBJ2-1, with D unclear. The CDR3 totals 14 residues. The germline V gene has CDR1 SSHAT and CDR2 FNYEAQ (reference sequence). Trimming shortened V by 4 bases and J by 10 bases, and 17 bases separated the two germline ends. As DNA, the CDR3 is TGTGCCAGCAGCTCTAGTCCCCCTCCTGCGGAGCAGTTCTTC. Translation gives CASSSSPPPAEQFF.

This clonotype was detected many times. The chain carries TRBV19 and TRBJ2-7; 11 bases agree with TRBD1. There are 15 residues in the CDR3. J was trimmed by 2 bases and V by 6 bases; bases with no gene match: 6. Germline loops: CDR1 LNHDA, CDR2 SQIVND (reference sequence). DNA for the CDR3: TGTGCCAGTAGCCTGGACAGGGGGCGAACCTACGAGCAGTACTTC. Translated, it gives CASSLDRGRTYEQYF.

The rearrangement joins TRBV6-6 to TRBJ1-5; 8 positions match TRBD1. With 7 bases clipped from V and 3 bases from J, the junction kept 5 bases outside the gene matches. The CDR3 is 14 amino acids. CDR1 is MNHNY and CDR2 is SVGAGI in the germline V gene (reference sequence). CDR3 region: CASTYRGTNQPQHF. DNA of the CDR3: TGTGCCAGCACATACAGGGGGACCAATCAGCCCCAGCATTTT.

J is TRBJ2-7 and V is TRBV12-3 or TRBV12-4; 11 positions agree with TRBD1. Trimming cost V 4 bases and J 4 bases; bases outside gene matches: 6. The CDR3 runs to 15 residues. The CDR3 DNA reads TGTGCCAGCAGTTACGGACAGGGGGCGCGTTACGAGCAGTACTTC. Protein product: CASSYGQGARYEQYF.

On this clonotype: Just one base apart from a much larger clone, this may be a read error. The chain employs TRBV2 and TRBJ2-7; 8 nucleotides match TRBD2. Germline CDR1 reads SNHLY; CDR2 reads FYNNEI. This CDR3 has 14 residues. V lost 7 bases, J lost 7 bases, and 12 bases stayed unmatched. The CDR3 sequence: CASTAGGSYNEQYF. In DNA form, the CDR3 reads TGTGCCAGCACGGCGGGGGGCTCCTACAATGAGCAGTACTTC.

The rearrangement links TRBV20-1 to TRBJ2-5; 10 bases line up with TRBD2. CDR3 size: 15 residues. Germline V gene sequence: CDR1 DFQATT, CDR2 SNEGSKA (reference sequence). The junction had 8 bases not matched to a gene; V was cut back by 6 bases and J by 1 base. The CDR3 region has the DNA TGCAGTGCCCGAGGACTAGCGGAGATCCAAGAGACCCAGTACTTC. This encodes CSARGLAEIQETQYF.

J is TRBJ2-7 and V is TRBV4-1; weak D call: TRBD1 (8 bases). The germline V gene encodes CDR1 MGHRA and CDR2 YSYEKL. This CDR3 contains 14 residues. Trimming took off 5 bases at V and 7 bases at J, with 18 bases between the two ends. CDR3 sequence reads: CASSSRQGRGEQYF. In DNA form, the CDR3 reads TGCGCCAGCAGCTCTCGACAGGGGCGGGGGGAGCAGTACTTC.

This clonotype was observed many times. The rearrangement joins TRBV7-9 to TRBJ2-2; no definite D call. The CDR3 runs to 12 residues. Germline-derived CDR1 and CDR2 are SEHNR and FQNEAQ (reference sequence). Trimming took off 5 bases at V and 7 bases at J, with 8 bases between the two ends. The DNA of the CDR3 is TGTGCCAGCAGCCCCCTCGGCGGGGAGCTGTTTTTT. It yields the protein CASSPLGGELFF.

This clonotype has a count of ten or more. The chain carries TRBV6-5 and TRBJ1-5, with D uncertain. V gave up 6 bases and J gave up 8 bases, with 8 bases separating them. The CDR3 covers 11 residues. Looked up from germline, CDR1 is MNHEY and CDR2 is SVGAGI. The CDR3 here is CASRLVKPQHF. The CDR3 DNA follows: TGTGCCAGCAGGCTGGTCAAGCCCCAGCATTTT.

The sample holds many counts of this clonotype. This could be a read error, since a much larger clone is one nucleotide away. The conserved phenylalanine or tryptophan normally closing the CDR3 is absent here, so this likely arose from a read error. This chain connects TRBV19 to TRBJ1-6; D uncertain. The CDR3 covers 12 residues. CDR1 and CDR2 (germline): LNHDA, SQIVND (reference sequence). V was clipped by 8 bases and J by 1 base, with 3 bases between them. CDR3 in DNA: TGTGCCAGTTCATCCTATAATTCACCCCTCCACTAT. Amino acid sequence: CASSSYNSPLHY.

This clonotype was detected many times. The chain recombines TRBV7-9 with TRBJ2-1; the D is unclear. Trimming removed 0 bases from V and 6 bases from J, with 6 bases in between. The CDR3 runs 13 residues. Germline CDR1 and CDR2: SEHNR and FQNEAQ (reference sequence). The chain's CDR3 is CASSLARFNEQFF. Here the CDR3 DNA reads TGTGCCAGCAGCTTAGCGAGGTTCAATGAGCAGTTCTTC.